This T cell receptor beta chain appears in the sequencing data of a study of CD4 T cells in relation to SARS-CoV-2 and coronaviruses. Some clones are missing from TCRdb's copy, which holds only in-frame ones; the method was immunoSEQ multiplex PCR. The sample contains approximately 21,000 clones, around 80% of which appear only once. This CDR3 contains 17 residues. Looked up from germline, CDR1 is MNHEY and CDR2 is SVGEGT. The ends were cut back, 5 bases at V and 4 bases at J, with 23 bases in the middle. To note about this clone: Antigen specificity is unknown.

CD4+ T cells from unexposed donors were obtained before the COVID-19 pandemic (2011-2018). Isolation of CD4+ T cells took place after roughly nine days in culture. As cell numbers allowed, unexposed-donor CD4+ T cells faced SARS-CoV-2 S/N and four cold-coronavirus spikes. The source is a human donor in good health. This sequence joins TRBV6-2 or TRBV6-3 and TRBJ1-2; possibly TRBD1 for D (5 bases). Source material: CD4+ T cells from PBMCs, cultured in vitro. As DNA, the CDR3 is TGTGCCAGCAGTGCGGACCTTGGACACCCAAACTTCTATGGCTACACCTTC. It translates to CASSADLGHPNFYGYTF.